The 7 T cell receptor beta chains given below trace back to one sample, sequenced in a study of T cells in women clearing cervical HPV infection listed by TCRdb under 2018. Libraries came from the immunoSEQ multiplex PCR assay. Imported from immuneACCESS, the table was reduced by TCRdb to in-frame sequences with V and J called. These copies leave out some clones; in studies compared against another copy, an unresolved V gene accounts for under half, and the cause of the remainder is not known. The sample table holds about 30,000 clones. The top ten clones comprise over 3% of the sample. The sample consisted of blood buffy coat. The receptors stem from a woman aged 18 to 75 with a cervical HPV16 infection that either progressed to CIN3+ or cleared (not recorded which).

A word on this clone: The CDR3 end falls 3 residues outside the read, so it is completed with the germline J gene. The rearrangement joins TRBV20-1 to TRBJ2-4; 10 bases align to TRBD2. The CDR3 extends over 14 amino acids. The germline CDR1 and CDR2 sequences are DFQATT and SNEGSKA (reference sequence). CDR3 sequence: CSADFLAGVETQYF. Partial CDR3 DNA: TGCAGTGCCGACTTTCTAGCGGGGGTAGAGACT.

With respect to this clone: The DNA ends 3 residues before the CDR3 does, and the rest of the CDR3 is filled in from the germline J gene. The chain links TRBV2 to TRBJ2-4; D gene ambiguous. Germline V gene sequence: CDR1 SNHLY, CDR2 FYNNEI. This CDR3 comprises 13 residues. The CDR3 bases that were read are TGTGCCAGCAGTACAGAGACCTTTTATGGT. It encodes CASSTETFYG. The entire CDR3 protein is CASSTETFYGQYF.

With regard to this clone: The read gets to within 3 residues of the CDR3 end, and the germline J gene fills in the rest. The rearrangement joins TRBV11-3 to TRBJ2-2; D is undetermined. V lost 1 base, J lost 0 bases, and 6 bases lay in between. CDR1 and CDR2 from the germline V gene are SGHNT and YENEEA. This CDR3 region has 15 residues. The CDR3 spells CASSLGASNTGELFF. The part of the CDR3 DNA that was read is TGTGCCAGCAGCTTAGGGGCCTCGAACACCGGGGAG.

CDR3 DNA (partial): TGTGCCAGCAAGGGGGCAGCGTATAATTCACCG. It specifies CASKGAAYNSP. The whole CDR3 protein is CASKGAAYNSPLFF. The chain couples TRBV2 to TRBJ2-2, with 7 positions matching TRBD1. The read terminates 3 residues before the CDR3 end, so the remaining end is supplied by the germline J gene. The CDR3 length is 14 residues. CDR1 and CDR2 from the germline V gene are SNHLY and FYNNEI.

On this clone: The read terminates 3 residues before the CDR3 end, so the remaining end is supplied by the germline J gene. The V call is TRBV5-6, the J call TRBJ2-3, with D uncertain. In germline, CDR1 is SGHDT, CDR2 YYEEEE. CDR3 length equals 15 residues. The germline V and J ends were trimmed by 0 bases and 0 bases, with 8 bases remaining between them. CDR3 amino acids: CASSLGGSSTDTQYF. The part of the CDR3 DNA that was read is TGTGCCAGCAGCTTGGGCGGTTCTAGCACAGATACG.

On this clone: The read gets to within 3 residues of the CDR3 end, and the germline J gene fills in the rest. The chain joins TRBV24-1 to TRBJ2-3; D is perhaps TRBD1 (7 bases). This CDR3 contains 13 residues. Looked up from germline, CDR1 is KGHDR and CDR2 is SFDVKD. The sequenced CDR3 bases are TGTGCCACCAGTGCAGGGGGGCAGCAGACG. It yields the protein CATSAGGQQT. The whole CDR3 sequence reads CATSAGGQQTQYF.

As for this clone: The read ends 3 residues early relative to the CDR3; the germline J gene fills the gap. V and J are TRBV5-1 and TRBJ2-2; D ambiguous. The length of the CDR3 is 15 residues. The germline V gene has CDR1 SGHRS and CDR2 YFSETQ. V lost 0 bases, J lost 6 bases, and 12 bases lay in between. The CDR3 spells CASSLVAVSAGELFF. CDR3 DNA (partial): TGCGCCAGCAGCTTGGTGGCAGTGAGTGCCGGGGAG.